One and the same sample provided the 22 T cell receptor beta chains below, sequenced in a study of CD8+CD57+ T cells in acquired aplastic anemia. All patients picked for sequencing had shown, by flow cytometry, an expansion of CD8+CD57+ cells. It was genomic DNA that served as the template for profiling TCR beta VDJ and CDR3. TCRdb reanalysed the reads using MiXCR and keeps one entry per CDR3 protein. The data contain 160,000 or so distinct CDR3 sequences, about 45% of them singletons. The sample consisted of sorted CD4+, CD8+, or CD8+CD57+ T cells (not recorded which) from PBMCs. The receptor source for this set is a human donor with aplastic anemia.

A note on this clonotype: Being one base from a much bigger clone, this may be a read error. The chain links TRBV4-2 to TRBJ2-3; TRBD2 agrees at 14 bases. J gave up 4 bases and V 4 bases, and 1 base lay outside the gene matches. The CDR3 sequence is 15 residues long. Germline CDR1 reads LGHNA; CDR2 reads YNFKEQ. The CDR3 spells CASSPGLAGADTQYF. In nucleotides, the CDR3 is TGTGCCAGCAGCCCGGGACTAGCGGGAGCAGATACGCAGTATTTT.

A note on this clonotype: A read error may explain this, as a much larger clone is one base away. V usage is TRBV10-3 and J usage is TRBJ2-1; 10 nucleotides line up with TRBD2. Germline-derived CDR1 and CDR2 are ENHRY and SYGVKD. The length of the CDR3 is 16 residues. Trimming took 5 bases from V and 4 from J; bases not matched to a gene: 8. The DNA for the CDR3 is TGTGCCATCAGTTCCTTAGCGGGAGGCCGTTACAATGAGCAGTTCTTC. Its protein product is CAISSLAGGRYNEQFF.

At least ten counts were recorded for this clonotype. The V gene is TRBV19, the J gene TRBJ2-7; TRBD2 is a possible D gene (6 bases). This CDR3 has 14 amino acids. CDR1 LNHDA and CDR2 SQIVND come from the germline V gene (reference sequence). Trimming took 7 bases from V and 0 from J, leaving 13 bases between them. The CDR3 DNA reads as TGTGCCAGTACACGGGACTTTAGCTCCTACGAGCAGTACTTC. Its protein is CASTRDFSSYEQYF.

The chain joins TRBV20-1 to TRBJ2-5; maybe TRBD1 (5 bases). The germline V gene has CDR1 DFQATT and CDR2 SNEGSKA (reference sequence). The CDR3 is made up of 17 amino acids. Trimming left V 3 bases short and J 3 bases short, with 23 bases between. CDR3 bases: TGCAGTGCTAGTGGGGCAGGGTCGCCGCGGCAGGAAGAGACCCAGTACTTC. Translated: CSASGAGSPRQEETQYF.

The chain combines TRBV6-5 with TRBJ2-7; D remains ambiguous. Germline V lookup: CDR1 MNHEY, CDR2 SVGAGI. The CDR3 runs 16 residues. Trimming cost V 0 bases and J 0 bases, with 12 bases left between them. CDR3 in DNA: TGTGCCAGCAGTTACTCGGCAGGCGTCAGCTCCTACGAGCAGTACTTC. Protein product: CASSYSAGVSSYEQYF.

V gene TRBV20-1 combines with J gene TRBJ1-2, with D perhaps TRBD1 (5 bases). Germline CDR1 and CDR2: DFQATT and SNEGSKA (reference sequence). The CDR3 is 14 residues long. The V end lost 0 bases, the J end lost 3 bases, and 11 bases lay between the germline ends. DNA of the CDR3: TGCAGTGCTAGAGATGAGGGGTTGGACTATGGCTACACCTTC. The encoded protein is CSARDEGLDYGYTF.

The V gene is TRBV10-3, the J gene TRBJ1-6; maybe TRBD1 (5 bases). Germline V lookup: CDR1 ENHRY, CDR2 SYGVKD. Deletions cut 9 bases from V and 9 bases from J, with 18 bases between. There are 14 residues in the CDR3. The CDR3: CAMSGTAWGSPLHF. The CDR3 DNA follows: TGTGCCATGTCTGGGACGGCCTGGGGTTCACCCCTCCACTTT.

This clonotype was observed at least ten times. The rearrangement joins TRBV20-1 to TRBJ1-2; D is undetermined. Trimming shortened V by 5 bases and J by 0 bases, and 19 bases separated the two germline ends. The CDR3 extends over 16 amino acids. The germline gives CDR1 DFQATT, CDR2 SNEGSKA (reference sequence). The CDR3 nucleotides are TGCAGTGCTCCTGCCCCGGGTAAAGGAGCTAACTATGGCTACACCTTC. Protein sequence: CSAPAPGKGANYGYTF.

There are a few counts of this clonotype. CDR3 amino acids: CAIRQKMNTEAFF. The DNA for the CDR3 is TGTGCCATCAGACAGAAAATGAACACTGAAGCTTTCTTT. The J gene is TRBJ1-1, the V gene TRBV10-3; no clear D gene. The CDR3 totals 13 residues. V gave up 6 bases and J gave up 0 bases, with 8 bases separating them. CDR1 is ENHRY and CDR2 is SYGVKD in the germline V gene.

This clonotype came up many times. The genes are TRBV29-1 and TRBJ1-1; tentatively, D is TRBD1 (5 bases). The germline V gene encodes CDR1 SQVTM and CDR2 ANQGSEA. This CDR3 is 11 amino acids long. V shed 8 bases and J shed 8 bases, with 15 bases lying between them. This chain's CDR3 is CSFWTDMEAFF. The DNA for the CDR3 is TGCAGCTTCTGGACGGACATGGAAGCTTTCTTT.

This clonotype turned up a few times. A much bigger clone sits one base away, suggesting this may be a read error. The rearrangement uses TRBV20-1 and TRBJ2-7; 8 nucleotides agree with TRBD2. CDR1 and CDR2 (germline): DFQATT, SNEGSKA (reference sequence). The length of the CDR3 is 13 residues. The DNA of the CDR3 is TGCAGTGCCCCGGGACTAGACTCCTGCGAGCAGTACTTC. As protein: CSAPGLDSCEQYF.

This chain connects TRBV19 to TRBJ1-2, with D unclear. Germline CDR1 LNHDA, CDR2 SQIVND (reference sequence). V was trimmed by 10 bases and J by 8 bases, leaving 14 bases between them. This CDR3 has 11 amino acids. DNA for the CDR3: TGTGCCACACGAGCCGGGGAAGGCTACACCTTC. This sequence encodes CATRAGEGYTF.

The chain combines TRBV7-9 with TRBJ2-5; D call uncertain. The CDR3 spans 9 residues. Trimming pared 10 bases from V and 5 bases from J, leaving 5 bases between. The germline V gene encodes CDR1 SEHNR and CDR2 FQNEAQ (reference sequence). The DNA for the CDR3 is TGTGCCACCCGGGAGACCCAGTACTTC. This encodes CATRETQYF.

The rearrangement uses TRBV29-1 and TRBJ1-3, with D unresolved. V was pared by 6 bases and J by 2 bases, with 5 bases between. Germline CDR1 SQVTM, CDR2 ANQGSEA. The CDR3 loop spans 11 amino acids. In DNA form, the CDR3 reads TGCAGCGTCGCCCCTGGAAACACCATATATTTT. Protein sequence: CSVAPGNTIYF. The entire variable domain, with the rest obtained from reference TRBV29-1 and TRBJ1-3, is as follows: SAVISQKPSRDICQRGTSLTIQCQVDSQVTMMFWYRQQPGQSLTLIATANQGSEATYESGFVIDKFPISRPNLTFSTLTVSNMSPEDSSIYLCSVAPGNTIYFGEGSWLTVV.

This sequence joins TRBV24-1 and TRBJ2-1, with 10 bases fitting TRBD2. From germline, CDR1 is KGHDR and CDR2 SFDVKD. CDR3 length: 16 residues. V lost 5 bases and J lost 8; bases outside the gene matches: 11. CDR3 region: CATSGRTSGGGDEQFF. CDR3 in DNA: TGTGCCACCAGTGGACGGACTAGCGGAGGGGGGGATGAGCAGTTCTTC.

This clonotype was counted a few times. This chain links TRBV28 with TRBJ1-4; D call uncertain. The germline gives CDR1 MDHEN, CDR2 SYDVKM. With 2 bases removed from V and 5 bases from J, the gap between germline ends came to 6 bases. CDR3 length: 13 amino acids. CDR3 nucleotides: TGTGCCAGCAGTTTAGGGCGGAATGAAAAACTGTTTTTT. The encoded protein is CASSLGRNEKLFF.

This chain uses TRBV11-1 with TRBJ2-1; 8 bases line up with TRBD2. The V segment lost 5 bases and the J segment 0 bases; nucleotides outside the gene matches: 3. The CDR3 length is 15 residues. Germline V CDR1 and CDR2: SGHAT, FQDESV (reference sequence). CDR3 in amino acids: CASSPSGRSYNEQFF. For the CDR3, the DNA is TGTGCCAGCAGCCCTAGCGGGCGCTCCTACAATGAGCAGTTCTTC.

This clonotype appeared many times. CDR3 nucleotides: TGTGCCAGCAGTGCTGACAGGGCGGGCCAGCCCCAGCATTTT. This codes for CASSADRAGQPQHF. This chain connects TRBV6-4 to TRBJ1-5; TRBD1 matches 7 bases. Germline assignment: CDR1 MRHNA and CDR2 SNTAGT. The CDR3 totals 14 residues. The J segment lost 7 bases and the V segment lost 4 bases, leaving 7 bases of the junction unmatched.

The chain uses TRBV12-3 or TRBV12-4 and TRBJ1-1; weak D call: TRBD1 (6 bases). The CDR3 has 13 amino acids. V lost 5 bases, J lost 6 bases, and 13 bases lay in between. The CDR3 nucleotides are TGTGCCAGCAGTCTCAGGGGAGGGTCTGAAGCTTTCTTT. Translated, it gives CASSLRGGSEAFF.

The rearrangement joins TRBV7-8 to TRBJ2-3; D is undetermined. V was trimmed by 0 bases and J by 4 bases, leaving 8 bases between them. CDR3 length: 14 residues. Germline V gives CDR1 SGHVS, CDR2 FQNEAQ. CDR3 sequence reads: CASSLAPLADTQYF. DNA for the CDR3: TGTGCCAGCAGCTTAGCCCCCCTGGCAGATACGCAGTATTTT.

This clonotype has at least ten counts. CDR3 bases: TGCGCCAGCAGCTCAATTAGGGACTACTCCTACGAGCAGTACTTC. Translation: CASSSIRDYSYEQYF. The gene calls are TRBV5-1 and TRBJ2-7, with 7 nucleotides matching TRBD2. The V and J ends lost 3 bases and 0 bases, in that order; junction bases with no gene match: 6. Germline V CDR1 and CDR2: SGHRS, YFSETQ. This CDR3 is built from 15 residues. Full variable domain (rest looked up from reference TRBV5-1 and TRBJ2-7): KAGVTQTPRYLIKTRGQQVTLSCSPISGHRSVSWYQQTPGQGLQFLFEYFSETQRNKGNFPGRFSGRQFSNSRSEMNVSTLELGDSALYLCASSSIRDYSYEQYFGPGTRLTVT.

This clonotype was counted ten times or more. J is TRBJ1-1 and V is TRBV30, with D unclear. V shed 3 bases and J shed 1 base, with 12 bases lying between them. This CDR3 has 14 amino acids. Germline lookup yields CDR1 GTSNPN and CDR2 SVGIG (reference sequence). CDR3 sequence: CAWSSESGNTEAFF. The CDR3, as DNA: TGTGCCTGGAGCTCAGAGTCGGGGAACACTGAAGCTTTCTTT.